Listed here are 26 T cell receptor beta chains from one sample, sequenced in a study of blood T cell repertoires in COVID-19. Measured with immunoSEQ multiplex PCR; TCRdb has only the in-frame clones, and not every one. The sample shows about 220,000 clones, 65% to 85% of them seen only once. The sample comprised peripheral blood. These receptors came from a human donor in a cohort sampled during active COVID-19.

This chain uses TRBV4-3 with TRBJ1-6; no reliable D call. Trimming stripped 0 bases from V and 1 base from J, with 16 bases between. Germline V gene lookup returns CDR1 LGHNA and CDR2 YSLEER. This CDR3 has 19 amino acids. CDR3 DNA sequence: TGCGCCAGCAGCCAAGATGTATTTACGGCGGGTTCCTATAATTCACCCCTCCACTTT. Translating gives CASSQDVFTAGSYNSPLHF.

This clone was counted a single time. This chain connects TRBV25-1 to TRBJ1-5, with 7 bases identical to TRBD1. Per germline, CDR1 MGHDK and CDR2 SYGVNS. V shed 4 bases, J shed 3 bases, and the junction held 6 bases outside the gene matches. There are 15 residues in the CDR3. The DNA of the CDR3 is TGTGCCAGCAGTGCTCTGACAGGGTTCAATCAGCCCCAGCATTTT. Translated: CASSALTGFNQPQHF.

This chain uses TRBV6-1 with TRBJ2-3; D is undetermined. The V end lost 3 bases, the J end lost 4 bases, and 11 bases lay between the germline ends. There are 14 residues in the CDR3. Germline assignment: CDR1 MNHNS and CDR2 SASEGT. CDR3 nucleotides: TGTGCCAGCAGTGACCGCGGATCGCCAGATACGCAGTATTTT. Translation gives CASSDRGSPDTQYF.

The chain carries TRBV29-1 and TRBJ1-4; D might be TRBD1 (6 bases). Germline-derived CDR1 and CDR2 are SQVTM and ANQGSEA. This CDR3 region has 16 residues. The ends were cut back, 8 bases at V and 0 bases at J, with 19 bases in the middle. Here the CDR3 DNA reads TGCAGCTCCAGCGGGGGCGATTACCCAACTAATGAAAAACTGTTTTTT. Translated, it gives CSSSGGDYPTNEKLFF.

The chain couples TRBV5-4 to TRBJ1-6; D uncertain. The CDR3 sequence is 18 residues long. V was pared by 8 bases and J by 0 bases, with 21 bases between. Germline CDR1 is SGHNT and CDR2 is YYREEE (reference sequence). The CDR3 loop reads CARKLPHGLSSYNSPLHF. The CDR3 region has the DNA TGTGCCAGAAAATTGCCCCACGGGTTGAGCTCCTATAATTCACCCCTCCACTTT. Based on the CDR3 plus reference TRBV5-4 and TRBJ1-6, the full variable domain is ETGVTQSPTHLIKTRGQQVTLRCSSQSGHNTVSWYQQALGQGPQFIFQYYREEENGRGNFPPRFSGLQFPNYSSELNVNALELDDSALYLCARKLPHGLSSYNSPLHFGNGTRLTVT.

V gene TRBV5-1 combines with J gene TRBJ2-5; 7 bases are a match to TRBD1. The CDR3 length is 13 residues. Per the germline V gene, CDR1 is SGHRS and CDR2 is YFSETQ. The V and J ends lost 4 bases and 3 bases, in that order; junction bases with no gene match: 3. CDR3 loop: CASSQGTEETQYF. The CDR3 DNA follows: TGCGCCAGCAGCCAGGGGACAGAAGAGACCCAGTACTTC.

V and J are TRBV5-6 and TRBJ2-7; 7 bases are a match to TRBD1. CDR3 size: 14 residues. The V and J ends lost 4 bases and 1 base, in that order; junction bases with no gene match: 5. Germline assignment: CDR1 SGHDT and CDR2 YYEEEE. This CDR3 reads CASSGHRGSYEQYF. CDR3 in DNA: TGTGCCAGCAGCGGACACAGGGGTTCCTACGAGCAGTACTTC.

The chain links TRBV6-5 to TRBJ1-6, with D perhaps TRBD1 (6 bases). The germline V gene has CDR1 MNHEY and CDR2 SVGAGI. V lost 7 bases to trimming and J lost 8 bases, with 15 bases between them. This CDR3 comprises 14 residues. As DNA, the CDR3 is TGTGCCAGCAAACGAGGGGGTGTGGATTCACCCCTCCACTTT. It specifies CASKRGGVDSPLHF.

In DNA form, the CDR3 reads TGTGCCAGCACAGAAAGGGGGCCCGAGCTGTTTTTT. Protein: CASTERGPELFF. The gene calls are TRBV6-5 and TRBJ2-2; 7 bases fit TRBD1. The CDR3 length is 12 residues. V shed 7 bases and J 11 bases; nucleotides not matched to a gene: 7. Germline lookup yields CDR1 MNHEY and CDR2 SVGAGI.

This chain's CDR3 is CASSEGRWTNEKLFF. As DNA, the CDR3 is TGTGCCAGCAGTGAAGGGAGATGGACTAATGAAAAACTGTTTTTT. This chain connects TRBV28 to TRBJ1-4; unclear D gene. The CDR3 has 15 amino acids. Trimming stripped 5 bases from V and 2 bases from J, with 12 bases between. The germline V gene has CDR1 MDHEN and CDR2 SYDVKM.

V gene TRBV5-6 combines with J gene TRBJ2-1; tentative D call: TRBD1 (7 bases). V was pared by 4 bases and J by 7 bases, with 15 bases between. CDR1 SGHDT and CDR2 YYEEEE come from the germline V gene. This CDR3 comprises 14 residues. CDR3 sequence reads: CASSRIAGGNEQFF. CDR3 bases: TGTGCCAGCAGCCGCATAGCAGGGGGGAATGAGCAGTTCTTC.

The rearrangement links TRBV5-1 to TRBJ2-5; 12 nucleotides agree with TRBD2. The junction had 6 bases not matched to a gene; V was cut back by 4 bases and J by 5 bases. Germline V gene data show CDR1 as SGHRS and CDR2 as YFSETQ. The CDR3 length is 15 residues. The CDR3 coding sequence is TGCGCCAGCAGCAGCGGGACTAGCGGGCAGGAGACCCAGTACTTC. Protein sequence: CASSSGTSGQETQYF.

This clone was counted between two and nine times. The chain joins TRBV4-3 to TRBJ2-7; TRBD2 matches 10 bases. The V and J ends lost 0 bases and 1 base, in that order; junction bases with no gene match: 3. The CDR3 extends over 16 amino acids. CDR1 is LGHNA and CDR2 is YSLEER in the germline V gene. DNA for the CDR3: TGCGCCAGCAGCCAAGATACTAGCGGGGCATCCTACGAGCAGTACTTC. As protein: CASSQDTSGASYEQYF.

This chain links TRBV18 with TRBJ1-5, with a weak D call TRBD1 (5 bases). The CDR3 runs 16 residues. Germline lookup yields CDR1 KGHSH and CDR2 LQKENI. V was shortened by 5 bases and J by 0 bases, with 14 bases between the two germline ends. The CDR3 is CASSDQGGHSNQPQHF. CDR3 DNA: TGTGCCAGCTCAGATCAGGGAGGGCATAGCAATCAGCCCCAGCATTTT.

CDR3 protein: CASSTLTYSYGNEQFF. DNA for the CDR3: TGTGCCAGCAGCACCTTAACTTACAGCTATGGCAATGAGCAGTTCTTC. The J gene is TRBJ2-1, the V gene TRBV2; the D is unclear. Germline V gene data show CDR1 as SNHLY and CDR2 as FYNNEI. V shed 6 bases and J shed 6 bases, with 21 bases lying between them. This CDR3 contains 16 residues.

The chain recombines TRBV7-2 with TRBJ1-3; D possibly corresponds to TRBD1 (5 bases). The CDR3 runs to 16 residues. The ends were cut back, 5 bases at V and 4 bases at J, with 18 bases in the middle. Germline CDR1 reads SGHTA; CDR2 reads FQGNSA. Here the CDR3 DNA reads TGTGCCAGCAGCCTTTCGCCGGGGGGGACCGGAAACACCATATATTTT. It yields the protein CASSLSPGGTGNTIYF.

The DNA for the CDR3 is TGTGCCAGCAGCTTAAAGGGGGGGGACCTTGCCAATCAGCCCCAGCATTTT. Translated, it gives CASSLKGGDLANQPQHF. The rearrangement uses TRBV7-6 and TRBJ1-5, with D possibly matching TRBD1 (6 bases). Germline CDR1 and CDR2: SGHVS and FNYEAQ. The length of the CDR3 is 17 residues. V gave up 2 bases and J gave up 3 bases, with 17 bases separating them.

This clone has a handful of counts. The chain recombines TRBV30 with TRBJ2-1; 12 bases match TRBD2. With V trimmed by 4 bases and J by 12 bases, 7 bases remained unmatched. This CDR3 region has 13 residues. Germline CDR1 GTSNPN, CDR2 SVGIG (reference sequence). The CDR3 nucleotides read TGTGCCTGGAATCTAGCGGGGGGGCAATGGCAGTTCTTC. Protein sequence: CAWNLAGGQWQFF. The complete variable domain, with remaining parts taken from reference TRBV30 and TRBJ2-1, reads SQTIHQWPATLVQPVGSPLSLECTVEGTSNPNLYWYRQAAGRGLQLLFYSVGIGQISSEVPQNLSASRPQDRQFILSSKKLLLSDSGFYLCAWNLAGGQWQFFGPGTRLTVL.

The chain uses TRBV4-2 and TRBJ2-3; possibly TRBD2 for D (6 bases). The germline V and J ends were trimmed by 1 base and 2 bases, with 13 bases remaining between them. CDR3 length: 16 amino acids. Germline V CDR1 and CDR2: LGHNA, YNFKEQ. CDR3 sequence: CASSQVSSAITDTQYF. The DNA for the CDR3 is TGTGCCAGCAGCCAAGTTTCTAGCGCAATCACAGATACGCAGTATTTT.

V usage is TRBV19 and J usage is TRBJ1-1; 7 bases align to TRBD1. The CDR3 covers 15 residues. The junction had 9 bases not matched to a gene; V was cut back by 3 bases and J by 5 bases. Germline-derived CDR1 and CDR2 are LNHDA and SQIVND (reference sequence). CDR3 nucleotides: TGTGCCAGTAGTATGCCCCGACAGGGAGGTACTGAAGCTTTCTTT. Translation: CASSMPRQGGTEAFF.

The table lists this clone with a few counts. The chain carries TRBV6-2 or TRBV6-3 and TRBJ1-1, with 8 nucleotides matching TRBD1. Trimming took 6 bases from V and 1 from J; bases not matched to a gene: 4. The V gene's germline CDR1 is MNHEY and CDR2 SVGEGT. CDR3 length equals 14 residues. The chain's CDR3 is CASSDGQGNTEAFF. The CDR3 coding sequence is TGTGCCAGCAGCGACGGACAGGGGAACACTGAAGCTTTCTTT.

The chain's CDR3 is CASMRVTGELFF. The CDR3 DNA reads as TGTGCCAGCATGCGGGTCACCGGGGAGCTGTTTTTT. V gene TRBV6-5 combines with J gene TRBJ2-2; TRBD2 is a possible D gene (5 bases). The germline V gene has CDR1 MNHEY and CDR2 SVGAGI. V lost 7 bases and J 4 bases, leaving 7 bases between the germline ends. CDR3 length: 12 residues.

The table lists this clone with many counts. V and J are TRBV10-3 and TRBJ1-2, with D possibly TRBD1 on 5 matching bases. The germline V gene encodes CDR1 ENHRY and CDR2 SYGVKD. The CDR3 runs to 12 residues. V was pared by 5 bases and J by 6 bases, with 10 bases between. CDR3 in amino acids: CAISPGGNGYTF. The CDR3 nucleotides are TGTGCCATCAGTCCTGGGGGGAATGGCTACACCTTC.

The genes are TRBV11-2 and TRBJ2-1; 9 bases fit TRBD2. The germline gives CDR1 SGHAT, CDR2 FQNNGV. The length of the CDR3 is 17 residues. The J segment lost 6 bases and the V segment lost 1 base, leaving 10 bases of the junction unmatched. The CDR3: CASSLGGLAGSPNEQFF. The DNA of the CDR3 is TGTGCCAGCAGCTTAGGGGGGCTAGCGGGATCACCCAATGAGCAGTTCTTC.

This chain connects TRBV14 to TRBJ2-5; D might be TRBD2 (6 bases). The germline V gene encodes CDR1 SGHDN and CDR2 FVKESK. Trimming removed 0 bases from V and 5 bases from J, with 13 bases in between. This CDR3 spans 15 amino acids. The CDR3 DNA reads TGTGCCAGCAGCCAAGATCGGCAGGCGGGGGAGACCCAGTACTTC. This encodes CASSQDRQAGETQYF.

The chain has TRBV18 and TRBJ2-1; TRBD2 agrees at 9 bases. J lost 6 bases, V lost 3 bases, and 6 bases had no gene match. Germline assignment: CDR1 KGHSH and CDR2 LQKENI. The CDR3 spans 15 residues. The CDR3 nucleotides read TGTGCCAGCTCACCGGGTCTAGCGGGGATCAATGAGCAGTTCTTC. Protein sequence: CASSPGLAGINEQFF. Supplemented by reference TRBV18 and TRBJ2-1, the full variable domain reads NAGVMQNPRHLVRRRGQEARLRCSPMKGHSHVYWYRQLPEEGLKFMVYLQKENIIDESGMPKERFSAEFPKEGPSILRIQQVVRGDSAAYFCASSPGLAGINEQFFGPGTRLTVL.